This T cell receptor beta chain was documented in a study of T cell repertoires in cytomegalovirus infection. TCRdb redid the calling of the reads with MiXCR, one entry per CDR3 protein. The sample records more than 150,000 distinct CDR3 sequences, approximately 28% being singletons. Trimming took 5 bases from V and 4 from J, leaving 9 bases between them. This CDR3 spans 12 amino acids. The V gene's germline CDR1 is SGHRS and CDR2 YFSETQ. This clonotype turned up a few times. This chain joins TRBV5-1 and TRBJ1-2; D may be TRBD1 (6 bases). This clonotype was obtained from a human donor in good health (CMV status not recorded). Some clones in this sample may be carry-over from other donors' samples. Sequencing was carried out using PBMCs. The CDR3 DNA reads TGCGCCAGCAGGAAACAGGGCTATGGCTACACCTTC. Protein: CASRKQGYGYTF.